This T cell receptor beta chain was retrieved from a study of OX40 agonist ivuxolimab in advanced cancers. For the study at large: The dose-escalation cohort had hepatocellular carcinoma, melanoma, renal cell or head and neck cancer. A history of anti-PD-1, anti-PD-L1 or anti-CTLA-4 therapy was acceptable, and approximately 39% had some. Partial responses were recorded for three patients, including one with hepatocellular carcinoma and two with cutaneous melanoma. Study observations and caveats: Part of the nonresponder group also had normalized T-cell clonal expansion that was low.

Details on this clone: Its antigen remains unknown.

Germline V gene lookup returns CDR1 MDHEN and CDR2 SYDVKM. V was pared by 2 bases and J by 0 bases, with 10 bases of the junction left unmatched. The CDR3 has 19 residues. The table came from immunoSEQ multiplex PCR; TCRdb's copy has only in-frame clones and leaves some out. The sample consists of fewer than 95,000 clones, about 80% of them appearing once. The sample was CD4+ or CD8+ T cells sorted from blood, taken in a trial of the OX40 agonist ivuxolimab. The TCR comes from an adult with an advanced solid tumor such as melanoma, head and neck, liver or kidney cancer. The chain joins TRBV28 to TRBJ2-6, with 7 bases fitting TRBD1. This CDR3 is CASSLPQGESGSGANVLTF. As DNA, the CDR3 is TGTGCCAGCAGTTTACCCCAGGGGGAGTCTGGCTCTGGGGCCAACGTCCTGACTTTC.